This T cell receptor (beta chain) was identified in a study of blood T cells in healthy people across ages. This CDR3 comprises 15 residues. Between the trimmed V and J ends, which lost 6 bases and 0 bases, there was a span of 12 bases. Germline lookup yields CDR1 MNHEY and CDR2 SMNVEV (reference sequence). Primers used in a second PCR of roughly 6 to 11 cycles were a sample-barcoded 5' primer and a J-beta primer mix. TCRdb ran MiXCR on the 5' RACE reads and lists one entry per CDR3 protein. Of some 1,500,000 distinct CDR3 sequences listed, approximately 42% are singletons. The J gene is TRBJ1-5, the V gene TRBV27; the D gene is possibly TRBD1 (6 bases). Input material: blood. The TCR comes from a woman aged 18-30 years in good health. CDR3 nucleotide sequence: TGTGCCAGCAGAGAACAGGGTAATAGCAATCAGCCCCAGCATTTT. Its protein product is CASREQGNSNQPQHF.